Below are 24 T cell receptor beta chains sequenced from a single sample in a study of cytomegalovirus exposure and HLA in healthy donors. Vbeta (60) and Jbeta (13) primers were used in the PCR. Here immunoSEQ multiplex PCR was the method, and the copy in TCRdb shows in-frame clones only, minus some. The table shows about 190,000 clones, with roughly 73% occurring only once. The sample taken for sequencing was PBMCs. These receptors came from a woman between 25 and 40 years old in good health and CMV-seropositive.

The chain couples TRBV19 to TRBJ1-5; D is ambiguous. Trimming removed 5 bases at V and 0 bases at J, with 8 bases between. The CDR3 totals 14 residues. The germline CDR1 and CDR2 sequences are LNHDA and SQIVND (reference sequence). The DNA for the CDR3 is TGTGCCAGTAGTCCCGAGTATAGCAATCAGCCCCAGCATTTT. This codes for CASSPEYSNQPQHF. Drawing the rest from reference TRBV19 and TRBJ1-5, the complete variable domain is DGGITQSPKYLFRKEGQNVTLSCEQNLNHDAMYWYRQDPGQGLRLIYYSQIVNDFQKGDIAEGYSVSREKKESFPLTVTSAQKNPTAFYLCASSPEYSNQPQHFGDGTRLSIL.

The chain carries TRBV9 and TRBJ2-1; D is unresolved. In germline, CDR1 is SGDLS, CDR2 YYNGEE. There are 16 residues in the CDR3. V was shortened by 4 bases and J by 5 bases, with 19 bases between the two germline ends. DNA of the CDR3: TGTGCCAGCAGCTCCGAAACTACAAATCACAACAATGAGCAGTTCTTC. Encoded protein: CASSSETTNHNNEQFF.

The chain combines TRBV5-4 with TRBJ2-2; TRBD1 might be the D (6 bases). Germline CDR1 SGHNT, CDR2 YYREEE (reference sequence). This CDR3 spans 15 amino acids. V dropped 0 bases and J dropped 4 bases, with 10 bases sitting between them. The CDR3: CASSLVVGATGELFF. CDR3 nucleotides: TGTGCCAGCAGCTTGGTCGTGGGGGCCACCGGGGAGCTGTTTTTT. Based on the CDR3 plus reference TRBV5-4 and TRBJ2-2, the full variable domain is ETGVTQSPTHLIKTRGQQVTLRCSSQSGHNTVSWYQQALGQGPQFIFQYYREEENGRGNFPPRFSGLQFPNYSSELNVNALELDDSALYLCASSLVVGATGELFFGEGSRLTVL.

The chain has TRBV6-5 and TRBJ2-1, with D possibly being TRBD2 (5 bases). The CDR3 loop spans 13 amino acids. With 5 bases removed from V and 3 bases from J, the gap between germline ends came to 8 bases. Germline V gene lookup returns CDR1 MNHEY and CDR2 SVGAGI. DNA of the CDR3: TGTGCCAGCAGTGCGACTATCTACAATGAGCAGTTCTTC. As protein: CASSATIYNEQFF.

This sequence joins TRBV29-1 and TRBJ2-2; D call uncertain. The CDR3 has 14 amino acids. The germline gives CDR1 SQVTM, CDR2 ANQGSEA. Trimming pared 7 bases from V and 4 bases from J, leaving 16 bases between. CDR3 residues: CSAAEIPSTGELFF. The CDR3 nucleotides read TGCAGCGCTGCAGAGATCCCTAGCACCGGGGAGCTGTTTTTT.

The chain is built from TRBV5-8 and TRBJ1-5, with D possibly TRBD1 on 5 matching bases. The germline CDR1 and CDR2 sequences are SGHTS and YDEGEE. The CDR3 consists of 16 residues. Trimming removed 0 bases at V and 5 bases at J, with 15 bases between. CDR3 in amino acids: CASSLVFGLGDQPQHF. DNA for the CDR3: TGTGCCAGCAGCTTGGTTTTCGGGTTAGGGGATCAGCCCCAGCATTTT.

The chain has TRBV5-1 and TRBJ2-2; 8 bases match TRBD1. The CDR3 runs 16 residues. Germline V gene sequence: CDR1 SGHRS, CDR2 YFSETQ. With 4 bases clipped from V and 2 bases from J, the junction kept 7 bases outside the gene matches. CDR3 DNA: TGCGCCAGCAGCCCTACCCAGGGGGCCAACACCGGGGAGCTGTTTTTT. Its protein product is CASSPTQGANTGELFF.

The V and J genes are TRBV27 and TRBJ2-1, with 9 bases that match TRBD1. With 2 bases clipped from V and 8 bases from J, the junction kept 7 bases outside the gene matches. The CDR3 runs to 15 residues. CDR1 is MNHEY and CDR2 is SMNVEV in the germline V gene (reference sequence). CDR3 region: CASSLGDRVVDEQFF. CDR3 nucleotides: TGTGCCAGCAGTTTAGGGGACAGGGTGGTCGATGAGCAGTTCTTC.

Worth noting for this clone: The same CDR3 is also encoded by other DNA sequences in this sample. The chain employs TRBV28 and TRBJ1-1, with D hard to call. V was cut by 5 bases and J by 0 bases, with 10 bases left in between. The CDR3 length is 14 residues. In germline, CDR1 is MDHEN, CDR2 SYDVKM. The DNA for the CDR3 is TGTGCCAGCAGTCCCGGGTCCATGAACACTGAAGCTTTCTTT. Its translation is CASSPGSMNTEAFF.

V usage is TRBV7-3 and J usage is TRBJ2-7; D might be TRBD2 (5 bases). The V end was cut by 2 bases, the J end by 4 bases, with 9 bases between. From germline, CDR1 is SGHTA and CDR2 FQGTGA. The CDR3 covers 13 residues. CDR3 nucleotide sequence: TGTGCCAGCAGCTTAGAGAGGGAGTACGAGCAGTACTTC. Residues: CASSLEREYEQYF.

The genes are TRBV10-3 and TRBJ2-1, with 9 bases identical to TRBD2. In germline, CDR1 is ENHRY, CDR2 SYGVKD. This CDR3 region has 11 residues. Germline trimming cut 7 bases from V and 13 bases from J; bases unmatched to any gene: 5. CDR3 in amino acids: CAITLAGVQFF. For the CDR3, the DNA is TGTGCCATCACCTTAGCGGGGGTACAGTTCTTC.

The J gene is TRBJ2-2, the V gene TRBV7-7; a weak D match, TRBD1 (6 bases). V lost 5 bases and J lost 7, with 11 bases in between. The length of the CDR3 is 13 residues. Germline V gives CDR1 SSHAT, CDR2 FNYEAQ (reference sequence). CDR3 coding DNA: TGTGCCAGCAGCGTACAGGGTGTCGGGGAGCTGTTTTTT. Residues: CASSVQGVGELFF.

The chain uses TRBV6-5 and TRBJ2-7, with 9 nucleotides matching TRBD2. After removal of 10 bases from V and 4 bases from J, the junction contained 8 bases not matched to a gene. This CDR3 spans 13 amino acids. Germline CDR1 MNHEY, CDR2 SVGAGI. Here the CDR3 DNA reads TGTGCCACACGGGGGACTAGCTCGTACGAGCAGTACTTC. Protein: CATRGTSSYEQYF.

This sequence joins TRBV30 and TRBJ2-5; 11 bases are shared with TRBD1. This CDR3 has 13 residues. Germline CDR1 GTSNPN, CDR2 SVGIG (reference sequence). The V segment lost 6 bases and the J segment 5 bases; nucleotides outside the gene matches: 5. The CDR3 coding sequence is TGTGCCTGCCGGACAGGGGGCTTGGAGACCCAGTACTTC. It encodes CACRTGGLETQYF.

The chain links TRBV4-3 to TRBJ2-7; 7 bases are a match to TRBD2. Germline CDR1 reads LGHNA; CDR2 reads YSLEER. The V segment lost 0 bases and the J segment 4 bases; nucleotides outside the gene matches: 3. CDR3 length equals 14 residues. The CDR3 sequence: CASSQDPGGYEQYF. In DNA form, the CDR3 reads TGCGCCAGCAGCCAAGATCCGGGGGGATACGAGCAGTACTTC.

This clone was picked up a small number of times. The chain joins TRBV5-5 to TRBJ1-4, with a tentative D call TRBD1 (5 bases). This CDR3 has 15 residues. Germline V gene lookup returns CDR1 SGHKS and CDR2 YYEKEE (reference sequence). The germline V and J ends were trimmed by 4 bases and 7 bases, with 17 bases remaining between them. The CDR3 nucleotides read TGTGCCAGCAGCGTGTCAGGGATTCTTGGTGAAAAACTGTTTTTT. Translating it yields CASSVSGILGEKLFF.

Points on this clone: Other DNA sequences within the sample encode an identical CDR3. This chain joins TRBV11-3 and TRBJ2-3; D is uncertain. The CDR3 runs 14 residues. The germline CDR1 and CDR2 sequences are SGHNT and YENEEA. Trimming stripped 2 bases from V and 0 bases from J, with 6 bases between. For the CDR3, the DNA is TGTGCCAGCAGCTTAACTTCTAGCACAGATACGCAGTATTTT. Protein: CASSLTSSTDTQYF.

Concerning this clone: One junction end does not reproduce the germline sequence, and a read error may be involved. The J gene is TRBJ2-5, the V gene TRBV5-1; possible D gene TRBD1, 5 bases. This CDR3 is built from 14 residues. CDR1 is SGHRS and CDR2 is YFSETQ in the germline V gene. Here the CDR3 DNA reads TGCGCCAGCAGATTGGAGACAGCCCAAGAGACCCAGTACTTC. This codes for CASRLETAQETQYF.

The V call is TRBV7-9, the J call TRBJ1-5, with TRBD1 matching over 7 bases. The CDR3 loop spans 15 amino acids. J was trimmed by 9 bases and V by 5 bases; bases with no gene match: 13. Germline values: CDR1 SEHNR, CDR2 FQNEAQ (reference sequence). CDR3 nucleotides: TGTGCCAGCAGCCTTGATACAGGGGCGTTGAGGCCCCAGCATTTT. Translated: CASSLDTGALRPQHF. Together with reference TRBV7-9 and TRBJ1-5, the CDR3 gives the full variable domain: DTGVSQNPRHKITKRGQNVTFRCDPISEHNRLYWYRQTLGQGPEFLTYFQNEAQLEKSRLLSDRFSAERPKGSFSTLEIQRTEQGDSAMYLCASSLDTGALRPQHFGDGTRLSIL.

The chain employs TRBV30 and TRBJ2-1; perhaps TRBD1 as D (6 bases). The V end was cut by 7 bases, the J end by 6 bases, with 22 bases between. Germline lookup yields CDR1 GTSNPN and CDR2 SVGIG (reference sequence). The CDR3 consists of 15 residues. The CDR3 DNA reads as TGTGCCTCGTCCTCCAGGGGAAAGTCCGTCAATGAGCAGTTCTTC. Amino acid sequence: CASSSRGKSVNEQFF.

The chain combines TRBV4-3 with TRBJ2-1; a weak D match, TRBD2 (6 bases). V was pared by 2 bases and J by 0 bases, with 8 bases between. Germline values: CDR1 LGHNA, CDR2 YSLEER. The CDR3 runs 15 residues. The CDR3 sequence: CASSQIGSSYNEQFF. In nucleotides, the CDR3 is TGCGCCAGCAGCCAAATCGGGAGCTCCTACAATGAGCAGTTCTTC.

The J gene is TRBJ2-1, the V gene TRBV4-3; 7 bases line up with TRBD1. With 1 base clipped from V and 5 bases from J, the junction kept 5 bases outside the gene matches. The CDR3 runs 15 residues. Looked up from germline, CDR1 is LGHNA and CDR2 is YSLEER. The CDR3 DNA is TGCGCCAGCAGCCAAGGGACAGGTCGAGACAATGAGCAGTTCTTC. Protein sequence: CASSQGTGRDNEQFF.

The chain has TRBV7-2 and TRBJ2-5; 7 bases fit TRBD1. Unmatched junction bases numbered 8, after V lost 5 bases and J lost 5 bases. Germline-derived CDR1 and CDR2 are SGHTA and FQGNSA. The CDR3 length is 14 residues. The CDR3 DNA reads as TGTGCCAGCAGCCCCAGCAGCAGGGGGGAGACCCAGTACTTC. Its protein product is CASSPSSRGETQYF.

V gene TRBV4-2 combines with J gene TRBJ1-6; D is possibly TRBD1 (5 bases). The CDR3 is made up of 16 amino acids. The germline gives CDR1 LGHNA, CDR2 YNFKEQ. With 0 bases removed from V and 10 bases from J, the gap between germline ends came to 16 bases. CDR3 loop: CASSQDSGGVGSPLHF. CDR3 DNA sequence: TGTGCCAGCAGCCAAGATTCGGGAGGGGTAGGATCACCCCTCCACTTT.